Below, 8 T cell receptor beta chains from the same sample are listed, as sequenced in a study of T cells in Graves' hyperthyroidism and ophthalmopathy. Researchers amplified the TCR beta CDR3 regions from RNA transcripts. Primed by the HTBI set, a first-round RT-PCR was run on the TCR CDR3. TCRdb reprocessed the multiplex PCR reads with MiXCR, giving one entry per CDR3 protein. The sample lists around 290,000 distinct CDR3 sequences; approximately 15% were seen once. Sequencing was done on a sample of blood. The receptors derive from an older woman with Graves' ophthalmopathy.

This clonotype showed up many times. The chain is built from TRBV7-2 and TRBJ2-7; maybe TRBD1 (6 bases). This CDR3 region has 12 residues. Germline CDR1 reads SGHTA; CDR2 reads FQGNSA. Trimming took off 3 bases at V and 6 bases at J, with 9 bases between the two ends. CDR3 protein: CASSFLTGEQYF. The CDR3 bases are TGTGCCAGCAGCTTCCTGACAGGCGAGCAGTACTTC.

Many counts were recorded for this clonotype. The chain is built from TRBV20-1 and TRBJ1-6; 7 nucleotides line up with TRBD1. The trim removed 3 bases at V and 9 bases at J, leaving 8 bases unmatched. Germline CDR1 and CDR2: DFQATT and SNEGSKA (reference sequence). The CDR3 length is 14 residues. The CDR3 coding sequence is TGCAGTGCTAGTGGAGGACAGGACGGTTCACCCCTCCACTTT. Protein: CSASGGQDGSPLHF.

The V gene is TRBV6-2 or TRBV6-3, the J gene TRBJ2-5; the D is unclear. The DNA end favors TRBJ2-1, so the J call may be wrong. This CDR3 comprises 11 residues. Germline V gene sequence: CDR1 MNHEY, CDR2 SVGEGT. CDR3 sequence (DNA): TGTGCCAGCAGTTACCCCGGGCCCCAGTTCTTC. It translates to CASSYPGPQFF.

This clonotype was detected many times. The gene calls are TRBV2 and TRBJ2-3; tentative D call: TRBD2 (5 bases). This CDR3 contains 15 residues. Germline lookup yields CDR1 SNHLY and CDR2 FYNNEI. Trimming cost V 2 bases and J 5 bases, with 14 bases left between them. In DNA, the CDR3 is TGTGCCAGCAGTGAACACTGGGGAGAAGGAGATACGCAGTATTTT. Translation gives CASSEHWGEGDTQYF.

At least ten counts were recorded for this clonotype. The rearrangement uses TRBV29-1 and TRBJ1-1; 10 bases match TRBD1. Germline V gene sequence: CDR1 SQVTM, CDR2 ANQGSEA. The CDR3 is 15 residues long. V shed 5 bases and J 0 bases; nucleotides not matched to a gene: 6. CDR3 sequence (DNA): TGCAGCGTTAGGGGACAGGGGTGGATGAACACTGAAGCTTTCTTT. Amino acids: CSVRGQGWMNTEAFF. The full variable domain, in which reference TRBV29-1 and TRBJ1-1 provide the parts outside the CDR3, is SAVISQKPSRDICQRGTSLTIQCQVDSQVTMMFWYRQQPGQSLTLIATANQGSEATYESGFVIDKFPISRPNLTFSTLTVSNMSPEDSSIYLCSVRGQGWMNTEAFFGQGTRLTVV.

This clonotype was seen ten or more times. The chain is built from TRBV28 and TRBJ2-1, with TRBD1 matching 9 bases. J gave up 9 bases and V 7 bases, and 10 bases lay outside the gene matches. CDR3 size: 14 residues. The germline V gene encodes CDR1 MDHEN and CDR2 SYDVKM. The CDR3 coding sequence is TGTGCCAGCACTAAAGGGGACAGGGCTCGTGAGCAGTTCTTC. Protein: CASTKGDRAREQFF.

This clonotype was observed a handful of times. V usage is TRBV20-1 and J usage is TRBJ2-5; 10 nucleotides match TRBD1. Germline assignment: CDR1 DFQATT and CDR2 SNEGSKA (reference sequence). Trimming at V came to 0 bases and at J to 5 bases, leaving 6 bases not matched to a gene. There are 15 residues in the CDR3. This chain's CDR3 is CSARDSRTGGETQYF. The CDR3 DNA reads as TGCAGTGCTAGAGATTCCAGGACAGGGGGGGAGACCCAGTACTTC.

This clonotype has only a few counts. The genes are TRBV9 and TRBJ2-7, with 8 bases fitting TRBD1. The CDR3 contains 14 residues. J lost 6 bases, V lost 4 bases, and 9 bases had no gene match. Germline values: CDR1 SGDLS, CDR2 YYNGEE. Here the CDR3 reads CASSLMDRAGEQYF. The CDR3 DNA follows: TGTGCCAGCAGCTTAATGGACAGGGCGGGCGAGCAGTACTTC.